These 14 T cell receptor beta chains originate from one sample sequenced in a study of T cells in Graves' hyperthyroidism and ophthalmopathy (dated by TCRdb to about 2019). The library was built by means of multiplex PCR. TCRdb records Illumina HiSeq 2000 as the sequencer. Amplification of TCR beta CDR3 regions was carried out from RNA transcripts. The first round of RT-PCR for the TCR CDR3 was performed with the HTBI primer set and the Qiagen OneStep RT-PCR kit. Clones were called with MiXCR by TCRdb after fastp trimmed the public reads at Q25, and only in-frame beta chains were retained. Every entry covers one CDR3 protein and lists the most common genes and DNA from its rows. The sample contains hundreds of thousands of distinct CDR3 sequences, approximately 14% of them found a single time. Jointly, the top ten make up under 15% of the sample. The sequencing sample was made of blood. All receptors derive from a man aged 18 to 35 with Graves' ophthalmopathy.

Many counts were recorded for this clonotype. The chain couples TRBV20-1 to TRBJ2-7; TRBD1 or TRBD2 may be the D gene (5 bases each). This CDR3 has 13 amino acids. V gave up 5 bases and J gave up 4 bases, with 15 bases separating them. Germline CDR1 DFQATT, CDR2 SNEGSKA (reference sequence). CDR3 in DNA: TGCAGTGCTTTCGGGACCGGAGAATACGAGCAGTACTTC. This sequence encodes CSAFGTGEYEQYF.

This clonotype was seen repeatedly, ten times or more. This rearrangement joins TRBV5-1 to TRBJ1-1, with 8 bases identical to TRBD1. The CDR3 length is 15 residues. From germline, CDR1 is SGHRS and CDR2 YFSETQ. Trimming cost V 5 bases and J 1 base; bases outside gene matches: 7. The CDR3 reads CASRVGGQGNTEAFF. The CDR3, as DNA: TGCGCCAGCAGAGTGGGTGGACAGGGGAACACTGAAGCTTTCTTT.

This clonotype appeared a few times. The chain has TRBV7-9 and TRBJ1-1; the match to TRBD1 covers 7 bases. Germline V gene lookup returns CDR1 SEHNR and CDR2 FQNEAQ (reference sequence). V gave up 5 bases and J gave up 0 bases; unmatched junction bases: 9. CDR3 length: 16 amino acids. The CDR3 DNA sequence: TGTGCCAGCAGCCAGAGACAGGGTTCTATGAACACTGAAGCTTTCTTT. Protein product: CASSQRQGSMNTEAFF. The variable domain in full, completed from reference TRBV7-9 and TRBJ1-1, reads DTGVSQNPRHKITKRGQNVTFRCDPISEHNRLYWYRQTLGQGPEFLTYFQNEAQLEKSRLLSDRFSAERPKGSFSTLEIQRTEQGDSAMYLCASSQRQGSMNTEAFFGQGTRLTVV.

CDR3 amino acids: CASGSGFGDTQYF. In DNA, the CDR3 is TGTGCCAGCGGGTCTGGGTTCGGAGATACGCAGTATTTT. J is TRBJ2-3 and V is TRBV5-6, with D uncertain. Germline values: CDR1 SGHDT, CDR2 YYEEEE. Trimming cost V 7 bases and J 5 bases, with 14 bases left between them. The CDR3 covers 13 residues.

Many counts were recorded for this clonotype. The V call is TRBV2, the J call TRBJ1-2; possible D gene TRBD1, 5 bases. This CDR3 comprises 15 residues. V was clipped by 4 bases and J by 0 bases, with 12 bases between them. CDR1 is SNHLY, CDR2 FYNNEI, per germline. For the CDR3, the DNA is TGTGCCAGCAGTGCCTGGGACCCGGCTAACTATGGCTACACCTTC. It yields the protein CASSAWDPANYGYTF.

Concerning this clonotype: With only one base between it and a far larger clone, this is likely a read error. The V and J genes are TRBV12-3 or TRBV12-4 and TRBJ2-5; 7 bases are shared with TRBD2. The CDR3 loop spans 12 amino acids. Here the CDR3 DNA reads TGTGCCAGCAGTTTGCTGCGGGAGACCAAGTACTTC. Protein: CASSLLRETKYF.

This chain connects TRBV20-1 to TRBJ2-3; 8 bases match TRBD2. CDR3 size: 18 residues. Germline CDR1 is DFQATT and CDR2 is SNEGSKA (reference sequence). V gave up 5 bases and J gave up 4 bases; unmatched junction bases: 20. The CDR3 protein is CSAPYLAGGTSFADTQYF. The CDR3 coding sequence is TGCAGTGCTCCTTATTTGGCGGGGGGAACGAGCTTCGCAGATACGCAGTATTTT.

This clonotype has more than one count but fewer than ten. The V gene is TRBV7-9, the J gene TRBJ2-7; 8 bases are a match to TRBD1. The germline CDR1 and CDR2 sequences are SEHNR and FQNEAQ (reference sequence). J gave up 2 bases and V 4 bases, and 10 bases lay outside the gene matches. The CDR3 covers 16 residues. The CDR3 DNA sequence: TGTGCCAGCAGCTCAACTGACAGGGGCGAACCCTACGAGCAGTACTTC. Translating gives CASSSTDRGEPYEQYF.

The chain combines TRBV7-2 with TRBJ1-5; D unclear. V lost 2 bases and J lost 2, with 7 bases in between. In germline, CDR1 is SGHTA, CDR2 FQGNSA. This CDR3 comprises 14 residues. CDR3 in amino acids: CASSLMVRNQPQHF. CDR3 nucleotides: TGTGCCAGCAGCTTAATGGTCCGCAATCAGCCCCAGCATTTT. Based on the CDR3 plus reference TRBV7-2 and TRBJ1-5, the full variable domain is GAGVSQSPSNKVTEKGKDVELRCDPISGHTALYWYRQSLGQGLEFLIYFQGNSAPDKSGLPSDRFSAERTGGSVSTLTIQRTQQEDSAVYLCASSLMVRNQPQHFGDGTRLSIL.

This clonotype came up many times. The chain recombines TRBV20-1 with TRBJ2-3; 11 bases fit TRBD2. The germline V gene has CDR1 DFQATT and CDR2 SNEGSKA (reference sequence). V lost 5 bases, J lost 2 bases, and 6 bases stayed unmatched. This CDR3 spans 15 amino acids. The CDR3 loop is CSALTSGGFTDTQYF. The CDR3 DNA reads TGCAGTGCTCTCACTAGCGGGGGATTCACAGATACGCAGTATTTT.

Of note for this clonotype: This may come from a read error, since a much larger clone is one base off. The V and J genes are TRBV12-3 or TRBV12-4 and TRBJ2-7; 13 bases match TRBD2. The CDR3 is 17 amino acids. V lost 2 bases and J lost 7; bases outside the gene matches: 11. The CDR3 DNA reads TGTGCCAGCAGTTTATGGGAGACTAGCGGGAGGAATGGTGAGCAGTACTTC. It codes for CASSLWETSGRNGEQYF.

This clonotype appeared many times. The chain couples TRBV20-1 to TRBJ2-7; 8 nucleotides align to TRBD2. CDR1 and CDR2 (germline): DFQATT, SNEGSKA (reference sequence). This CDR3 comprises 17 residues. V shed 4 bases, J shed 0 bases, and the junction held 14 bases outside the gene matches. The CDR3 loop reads CSAKAALAGPSSYEQYF. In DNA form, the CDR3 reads TGCAGTGCTAAAGCAGCCCTAGCGGGCCCCAGCTCCTACGAGCAGTACTTC.

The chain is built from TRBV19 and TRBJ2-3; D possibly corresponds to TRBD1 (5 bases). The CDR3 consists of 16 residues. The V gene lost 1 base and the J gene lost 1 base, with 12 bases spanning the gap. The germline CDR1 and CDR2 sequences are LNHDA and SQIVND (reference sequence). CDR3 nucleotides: TGTGCCAGTAGTATAGGGGTGGGGCAGGGCACAGATACGCAGTATTTT. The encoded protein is CASSIGVGQGTDTQYF.

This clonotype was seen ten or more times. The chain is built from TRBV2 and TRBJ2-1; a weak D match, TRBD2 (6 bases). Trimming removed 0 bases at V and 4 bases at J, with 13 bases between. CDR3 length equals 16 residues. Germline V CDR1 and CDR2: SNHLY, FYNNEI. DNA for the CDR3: TGTGCCAGCAGTGAAGCTAGAACGGGGACTTACAATGAGCAGTTCTTC. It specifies CASSEARTGTYNEQFF. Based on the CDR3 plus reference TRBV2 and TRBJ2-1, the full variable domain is EPEVTQTPSHQVTQMGQEVILRCVPISNHLYFYWYRQILGQKVEFLVSFYNNEISEKSEIFDDQFSVERPDGSNFTLKIRSTKLEDSAMYFCASSEARTGTYNEQFFGPGTRLTVL.